These 12 T cell receptor beta chains were sequenced from one sample in a study of T cell changes during pregnancy in multiple sclerosis. Assay: immunoSEQ multiplex PCR; the TCRdb copy retains only in-frame clones and omits some. Among under 85,000 clones listed, around 94% were seen once. The material was peripheral blood, obtained in the third trimester of pregnancy. These receptor sequences come from a female donor with multiple sclerosis, enrolled in a pregnancy study.

This clone was counted once. The chain is built from TRBV11-1 and TRBJ2-1, with TRBD2 identical over 9 bases. Trimming took 5 bases from V and 0 from J; bases not matched to a gene: 11. Looked up from germline, CDR1 is SGHAT and CDR2 is FQDESV (reference sequence). The CDR3 loop spans 18 amino acids. As DNA, the CDR3 is TGTGCCAGCAGCAAGCTTTCTGGCGGGGGGGCCTCCTACAATGAGCAGTTCTTC. Residues: CASSKLSGGGASYNEQFF.

The rearrangement links TRBV29-1 to TRBJ2-1, with 8 positions matching TRBD1. Trimming removed 4 bases from V and 0 bases from J; junction bases left unmatched: 20. Germline loops: CDR1 SQVTM, CDR2 ANQGSEA. This CDR3 is built from 20 residues. CDR3 nucleotide sequence: TGCAGCGTTGTATGGAGAGGGCGGCAGGGGGCGACTAGCTCCTACAATGAGCAGTTCTTC. Residues: CSVVWRGRQGATSSYNEQFF.

V and J are TRBV5-4 and TRBJ2-3, with a weak D call TRBD2 (5 bases). The CDR3 length is 16 residues. V lost 0 bases and J 2 bases, leaving 13 bases between the germline ends. Looked up from germline, CDR1 is SGHNT and CDR2 is YYREEE (reference sequence). The chain's CDR3 is CASSLGTGLFTDTQYF. The CDR3 DNA sequence: TGTGCCAGCAGCTTGGGCACGGGGTTATTCACAGATACGCAGTATTTT.

The J gene is TRBJ1-4, the V gene TRBV19; D is undetermined. There are 15 residues in the CDR3. The ends were cut back, 3 bases at V and 14 bases at J, with 22 bases in the middle. The germline gives CDR1 LNHDA, CDR2 SQIVND (reference sequence). The CDR3 is CASSMKVMALEGLFF. CDR3 nucleotide sequence: TGTGCCAGTAGTATGAAGGTTATGGCCTTGGAGGGTCTGTTTTTT.

This chain links TRBV19 with TRBJ2-7, with 13 positions matching TRBD2. The J segment lost 6 bases and the V segment lost 2 bases, leaving 13 bases of the junction unmatched. CDR1 and CDR2 (germline): LNHDA, SQIVND (reference sequence). The CDR3 runs 18 residues. For the CDR3, the DNA is TGTGCCAGTAGTATAAGCCCCGGACTAGCGGGGGAGTTCGTCGAGCAGTACTTC. This codes for CASSISPGLAGEFVEQYF.

This sequence joins TRBV28 and TRBJ1-1, with D maybe TRBD1 (5 bases). Trimming removed 7 bases at V and 1 base at J, with 16 bases between. Looked up from germline, CDR1 is MDHEN and CDR2 is SYDVKM. The CDR3 consists of 15 residues. The CDR3 spells CASTSPTQGNTEAFF. In nucleotides, the CDR3 is TGTGCCAGCACCTCTCCCACCCAGGGGAACACTGAAGCTTTCTTT.

The gene calls are TRBV9 and TRBJ1-2, with TRBD1 identical over 8 bases. Germline assignment: CDR1 SGDLS and CDR2 YYNGEE. The CDR3 spans 14 residues. The trim removed 3 bases at V and 5 bases at J, leaving 6 bases unmatched. In nucleotides, the CDR3 is TGTGCCAGCAGCGAGGGACAGGAAAGTTATGGCTACACCTTC. Protein product: CASSEGQESYGYTF.

This clone was seen just once. The gene calls are TRBV19 and TRBJ1-4; D call uncertain. This CDR3 is built from 15 residues. Germline V gene data show CDR1 as LNHDA and CDR2 as SQIVND (reference sequence). The germline V and J ends were trimmed by 3 bases and 4 bases, with 12 bases remaining between them. The CDR3 is CASSIAGSDNEKLFF. The DNA for the CDR3 is TGTGCCAGTAGTATTGCAGGTTCGGATAATGAAAAACTGTTTTTT.

The chain carries TRBV5-1 and TRBJ2-7; 7 bases are shared with TRBD1. The CDR3 is made up of 12 amino acids. The V segment lost 3 bases and the J segment 7 bases; nucleotides outside the gene matches: 4. CDR1 SGHRS and CDR2 YFSETQ come from the germline V gene. This chain's CDR3 is CASSWTGEEQYF. CDR3 nucleotide sequence: TGCGCCAGCAGCTGGACAGGAGAGGAGCAGTACTTC.

The sample holds one count of this clone. V and J are TRBV30 and TRBJ1-4, with 11 bases matching TRBD1. This CDR3 contains 15 residues. V was clipped by 5 bases and J by 5 bases; unmatched bases: 7. Germline V gene sequence: CDR1 GTSNPN, CDR2 SVGIG (reference sequence). CDR3 loop: CAWLGTGGRNEKLFF. The CDR3 DNA is TGTGCCTGGTTAGGGACAGGGGGAAGAAATGAAAAACTGTTTTTT.

The V gene is TRBV18, the J gene TRBJ1-6; 12 bases fit TRBD1. V trimming: 3 bases; J trimming: 9 bases; junction bases outside the gene matches: 6. Germline values: CDR1 KGHSH, CDR2 LQKENI. The CDR3 length is 16 residues. The CDR3 spells CASSPGTGGRGSPLHF. The CDR3 region has the DNA TGTGCCAGCTCACCTGGGACAGGGGGCAGGGGTTCACCCCTCCACTTT.

This clone was seen once. The chain joins TRBV29-1 to TRBJ1-4, with D maybe TRBD1 (5 bases). Germline V gene sequence: CDR1 SQVTM, CDR2 ANQGSEA. With 8 bases removed from V and 6 bases from J, the gap between germline ends came to 19 bases. CDR3 size: 14 residues. CDR3: CSIGGGSGDEKLFF. DNA for the CDR3: TGCAGCATCGGGGGGGGGAGCGGAGATGAAAAACTGTTTTTT.